The sequence of this T cell receptor beta chain was determined in a study of shared clonotypes between healthy human individuals. In germline, CDR1 is MDHEN, CDR2 SYDVKM. V shed 4 bases, J shed 2 bases, and the junction held 5 bases outside the gene matches. The length of the CDR3 is 15 residues. Repertoires were generated with immunoSEQ multiplex PCR, while TCRdb's copy carries only in-frame clones and drops some. The table includes over 850,000 clones, about four fifths detected once. Splitting the CD4+ cells yielded a CD45RA+ naive subset and a CD45RA-negative memory subset. The sequence derives from a man aged 18 to 30 in good health. Some clones in this sample may be carry-over from other donors' samples. The V gene is TRBV28, the J gene TRBJ2-7, with 10 positions matching TRBD1. Sequencing used memory CD4+ T cells from PBMCs. As to subset: CD45RA-negative fraction. The DNA for the CDR3 is TGTGCCAGCAGTTCCGGGGACAGGGGTACCTACGAGCAGTACTTC. Protein product: CASSSGDRGTYEQYF.